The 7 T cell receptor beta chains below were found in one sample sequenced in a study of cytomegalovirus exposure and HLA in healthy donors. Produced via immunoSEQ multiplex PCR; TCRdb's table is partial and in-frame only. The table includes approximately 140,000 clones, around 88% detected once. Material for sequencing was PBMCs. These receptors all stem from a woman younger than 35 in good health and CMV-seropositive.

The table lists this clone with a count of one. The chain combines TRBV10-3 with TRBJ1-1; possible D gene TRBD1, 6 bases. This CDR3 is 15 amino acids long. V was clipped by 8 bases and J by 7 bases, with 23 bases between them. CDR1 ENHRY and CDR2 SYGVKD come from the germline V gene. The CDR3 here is CAIGGSGGKRGEAFF. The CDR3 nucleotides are TGTGCCATCGGTGGTTCCGGGGGCAAGCGGGGTGAAGCTTTCTTT.

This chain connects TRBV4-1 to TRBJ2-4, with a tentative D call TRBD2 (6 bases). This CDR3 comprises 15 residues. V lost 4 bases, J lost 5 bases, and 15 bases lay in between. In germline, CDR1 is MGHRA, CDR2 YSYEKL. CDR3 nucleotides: TGCGCCAGCAGCCTTACTCGGGGGTCTCAAAACATTCAGTACTTC. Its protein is CASSLTRGSQNIQYF.

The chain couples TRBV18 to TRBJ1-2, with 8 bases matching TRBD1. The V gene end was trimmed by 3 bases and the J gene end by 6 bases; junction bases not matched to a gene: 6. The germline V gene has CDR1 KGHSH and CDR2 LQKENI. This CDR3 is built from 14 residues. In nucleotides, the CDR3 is TGTGCCAGCTCACCCAATGGACAGGGCAATGGCTACACCTTC. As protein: CASSPNGQGNGYTF.

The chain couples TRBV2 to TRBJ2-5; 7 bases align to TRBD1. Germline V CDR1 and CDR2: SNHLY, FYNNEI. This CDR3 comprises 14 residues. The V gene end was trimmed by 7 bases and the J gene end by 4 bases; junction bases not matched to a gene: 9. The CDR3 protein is CASTAPTGPETQYF. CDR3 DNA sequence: TGTGCCAGCACCGCCCCGACAGGGCCAGAGACCCAGTACTTC.

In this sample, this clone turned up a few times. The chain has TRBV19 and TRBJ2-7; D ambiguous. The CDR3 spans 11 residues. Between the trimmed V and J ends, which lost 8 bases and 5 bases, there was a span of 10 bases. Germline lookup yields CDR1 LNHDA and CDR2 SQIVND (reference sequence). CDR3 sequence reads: CASGPGNEQYF. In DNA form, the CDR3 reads TGTGCCAGTGGGCCAGGCAACGAGCAGTACTTC.

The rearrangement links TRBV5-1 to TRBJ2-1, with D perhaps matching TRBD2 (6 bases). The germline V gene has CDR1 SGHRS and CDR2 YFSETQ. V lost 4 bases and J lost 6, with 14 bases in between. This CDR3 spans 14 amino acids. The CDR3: CASSLGQRVNEQFF. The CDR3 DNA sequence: TGCGCCAGCAGCCTGGGGCAGCGGGTCAATGAGCAGTTCTTC.

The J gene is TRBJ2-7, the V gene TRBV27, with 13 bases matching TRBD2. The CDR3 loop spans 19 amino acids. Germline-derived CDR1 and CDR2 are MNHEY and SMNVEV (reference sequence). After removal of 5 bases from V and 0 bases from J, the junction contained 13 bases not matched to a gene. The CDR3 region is CASSPRTSGSRGSSYEQYF. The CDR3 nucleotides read TGTGCCAGCAGTCCTCGGACTAGCGGGAGTAGAGGGAGCTCCTACGAGCAGTACTTC.